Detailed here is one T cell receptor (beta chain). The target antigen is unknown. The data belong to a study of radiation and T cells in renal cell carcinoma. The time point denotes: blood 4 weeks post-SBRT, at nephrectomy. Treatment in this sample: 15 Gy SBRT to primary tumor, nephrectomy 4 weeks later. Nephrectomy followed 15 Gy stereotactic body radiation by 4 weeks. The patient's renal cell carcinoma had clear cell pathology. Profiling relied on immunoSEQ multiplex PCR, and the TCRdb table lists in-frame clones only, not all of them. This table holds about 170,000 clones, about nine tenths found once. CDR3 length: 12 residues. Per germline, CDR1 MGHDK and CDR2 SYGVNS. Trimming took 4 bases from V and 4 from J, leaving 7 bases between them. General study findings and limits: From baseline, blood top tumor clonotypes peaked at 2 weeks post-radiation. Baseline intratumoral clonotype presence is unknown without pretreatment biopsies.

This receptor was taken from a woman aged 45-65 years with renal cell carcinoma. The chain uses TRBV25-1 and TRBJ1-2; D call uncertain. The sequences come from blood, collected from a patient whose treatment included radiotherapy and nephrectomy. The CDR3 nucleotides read TGTGCCAGCAGTGCTCGGGGCTATGGCTACACCTTC. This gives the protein CASSARGYGYTF.